This T cell receptor (beta chain) was found in a study of identical twins. TCRdb recomputed calls from the 5' RACE reads with MiXCR, one row per CDR3 protein. This table has 200,000 to 250,000 distinct CDR3 sequences, 11% to 15% appearing once. Study results and limitations: Compared with models, monozygotic twins showed more out-of-frame TCR alpha sharing. These conclusions were based on statistical analysis (cross-sectional, not following the same donors). Among out-of-frame alpha sequences shared by twins, low generation probability occurred in excess. A lower insertion count was a feature of abundant cord blood beta clonotypes, with no such feature in memory repertoires.

A few counts support this clonotype. Its specificity is unknown. V was shortened by 6 bases and J by 1 base, with 6 bases between the two germline ends. The germline V gene has CDR1 MNHEY and CDR2 SVGAGI. The CDR3 spans 12 residues. The sample was memory (CD45RO+) T cells sorted from blood. V gene TRBV6-5 combines with J gene TRBJ2-5; the D gene is possibly TRBD2 (5 bases). This clonotype was sampled from a woman under 30 in good health. The CDR3 DNA is TGTGCCAGCAGCGGGGTCCAAGAGACCCAGTACTTC. It specifies CASSGVQETQYF.